A single sample is the source of the 18 T cell receptor beta chains below, sequenced in a study of shared clonotypes between healthy human individuals. Assay: immunoSEQ multiplex PCR; the TCRdb copy retains only in-frame clones and omits some. There are over a million clones in the sample; approximately 98.5% occur only once, and over 0.3% lies in the top ten. Source material: naive CD4+ T cells sorted from blood. Subset defined: CD45RA+ positively selected. These receptors all stem from a young man in good health.

V usage is TRBV5-4 and J usage is TRBJ2-7, with D possibly matching TRBD1 (5 bases). The CDR3 runs 14 residues. Germline CDR1 and CDR2: SGHNT and YYREEE (reference sequence). The ends were cut back, 4 bases at V and 0 bases at J, with 11 bases in the middle. In nucleotides, the CDR3 is TGTGCCAGCAGCGAGGACACAATCTCCTACGAGCAGTACTTC. It encodes CASSEDTISYEQYF.

This chain links TRBV5-4 with TRBJ2-5; D not certain. CDR1 and CDR2 from the germline V gene are SGHNT and YYREEE (reference sequence). The CDR3 extends over 16 amino acids. V dropped 3 bases and J dropped 1 base, with 16 bases sitting between them. CDR3: CASSSRNDWSQETQYF. In DNA form, the CDR3 reads TGTGCCAGCAGCTCTCGAAATGATTGGTCCCAAGAGACCCAGTACTTC.

The chain carries TRBV5-4 and TRBJ2-7; possibly TRBD2 for D (6 bases). Germline V gene sequence: CDR1 SGHNT, CDR2 YYREEE (reference sequence). Trimming stripped 5 bases from V and 1 base from J, with 13 bases between. The CDR3 runs 14 residues. As DNA, the CDR3 is TGTGCCAGCAGTTCCAGGGACTTGTCCTACGAGCAGTACTTC. It yields the protein CASSSRDLSYEQYF. Variable domain in full (rest from reference TRBV5-4 and TRBJ2-7): ETGVTQSPTHLIKTRGQQVTLRCSSQSGHNTVSWYQQALGQGPQFIFQYYREEENGRGNFPPRFSGLQFPNYSSELNVNALELDDSALYLCASSSRDLSYEQYFGPGTRLTVT.

The gene calls are TRBV2 and TRBJ1-5; 9 bases align to TRBD1. In germline, CDR1 is SNHLY, CDR2 FYNNEI. The CDR3 is 15 residues long. Germline trimming cut 6 bases from V and 6 bases from J; bases unmatched to any gene: 9. In DNA, the CDR3 is TGTGCCAGCAGGGACCGTACAGGGGGCGGTCAGCCCCAGCATTTT. Translated, it gives CASRDRTGGGQPQHF. The entire variable domain, with the rest obtained from reference TRBV2 and TRBJ1-5, is as follows: EPEVTQTPSHQVTQMGQEVILRCVPISNHLYFYWYRQILGQKVEFLVSFYNNEISEKSEIFDDQFSVERPDGSNFTLKIRSTKLEDSAMYFCASRDRTGGGQPQHFGDGTRLSIL.

Comment on this clone: Within the sample, other DNA sequences also encode this same CDR3. The rearrangement joins TRBV5-1 to TRBJ1-5; tentative D call: TRBD1 (6 bases). Per germline, CDR1 SGHRS and CDR2 YFSETQ. V gave up 5 bases and J gave up 1 base, with 10 bases separating them. The CDR3 contains 14 residues. The CDR3 nucleotides are TGCGCCAGCAGTCCGGACAGCAGCAATCAGCCCCAGCATTTT. The encoded protein is CASSPDSSNQPQHF. The whole variable domain, remainder taken from reference TRBV5-1 and TRBJ1-5, is KAGVTQTPRYLIKTRGQQVTLSCSPISGHRSVSWYQQTPGQGLQFLFEYFSETQRNKGNFPGRFSGRQFSNSRSEMNVSTLELGDSALYLCASSPDSSNQPQHFGDGTRLSIL.

The chain is built from TRBV5-1 and TRBJ2-1; 11 bases fit TRBD2. Germline CDR1 is SGHRS and CDR2 is YFSETQ. The CDR3 is 15 residues long. The V gene end was trimmed by 4 bases and the J gene end by 12 bases; junction bases not matched to a gene: 12. CDR3 nucleotides: TGCGCCAGCAGCCAGTTAGCGGGAGGGACGTCTGGGCAGTTCTTC. It specifies CASSQLAGGTSGQFF.

This chain links TRBV15 with TRBJ2-2; D is undetermined. The CDR3 length is 15 residues. Germline V gives CDR1 LNHNV, CDR2 YYDKDF (reference sequence). Trimming took 1 base from V and 1 from J, leaving 7 bases between them. The CDR3 is CATSRADQNTGELFF. DNA for the CDR3: TGTGCCACCAGCAGAGCGGACCAGAACACCGGGGAGCTGTTTTTT.

V is TRBV29-1 and J is TRBJ2-1; no clear D. The CDR3 runs 15 residues. V dropped 4 bases and J dropped 0 bases, with 13 bases sitting between them. Germline CDR1 is SQVTM and CDR2 is ANQGSEA. This chain's CDR3 is CSVGGTESSYNEQFF. Written as DNA, the CDR3 is TGCAGCGTTGGAGGAACTGAGAGCTCCTACAATGAGCAGTTCTTC.

This sequence joins TRBV11-2 and TRBJ2-1; 8 bases are shared with TRBD2. V trimming: 5 bases; J trimming: 5 bases; junction bases outside the gene matches: 14. From germline, CDR1 is SGHAT and CDR2 FQNNGV. The CDR3 has 17 residues. Written as DNA, the CDR3 is TGTGCCAGCAGCCCAAGTAGCGGGATCCCGACAAACAATGAGCAGTTCTTC. This gives the protein CASSPSSGIPTNNEQFF.

The genes are TRBV30 and TRBJ2-7; D ambiguous. The CDR3 is made up of 12 amino acids. V lost 2 bases, J lost 5 bases, and 10 bases lay in between. Germline-derived CDR1 and CDR2 are GTSNPN and SVGIG (reference sequence). The chain's CDR3 is CAWSPLPHEQYF. CDR3 DNA: TGTGCCTGGAGTCCGCTCCCCCACGAGCAGTACTTC. Combining the CDR3 with reference TRBV30 and TRBJ2-7 gives the whole variable domain SQTIHQWPATLVQPVGSPLSLECTVEGTSNPNLYWYRQAAGRGLQLLFYSVGIGQISSEVPQNLSASRPQDRQFILSSKKLLLSDSGFYLCAWSPLPHEQYFGPGTRLTVT.

Written as DNA, the CDR3 is TGTGCCAGCAGCGTTTCAACTAGCGGGAGGGGTGCCGGGGAGCTGTTTTTT. Protein: CASSVSTSGRGAGELFF. The genes are TRBV9 and TRBJ2-2; 13 positions agree with TRBD2. After removal of 2 bases from V and 6 bases from J, the junction contained 7 bases not matched to a gene. Per the germline V gene, CDR1 is SGDLS and CDR2 is YYNGEE. This CDR3 comprises 17 residues. The entire variable domain, with the rest obtained from reference TRBV9 and TRBJ2-2, is as follows: DSGVTQTPKHLITATGQRVTLRCSPRSGDLSVYWYQQSLDQGLQFLIQYYNGEERAKGNILERFSAQQFPDLHSELNLSSLELGDSALYFCASSVSTSGRGAGELFFGEGSRLTVL.

This chain joins TRBV5-4 and TRBJ2-1; D is uncertain. Germline V gives CDR1 SGHNT, CDR2 YYREEE (reference sequence). The CDR3 loop spans 13 amino acids. V lost 8 bases and J 7 bases, leaving 16 bases between the germline ends. CDR3 region: CASGVVGSNEQFF. CDR3 sequence (DNA): TGTGCCAGTGGAGTTGTAGGCTCTAATGAGCAGTTCTTC. The full variable domain, its missing parts supplied by reference TRBV5-4 and TRBJ2-1, is ETGVTQSPTHLIKTRGQQVTLRCSSQSGHNTVSWYQQALGQGPQFIFQYYREEENGRGNFPPRFSGLQFPNYSSELNVNALELDDSALYLCASGVVGSNEQFFGPGTRLTVL.

The chain uses TRBV28 and TRBJ2-7; 8 nucleotides line up with TRBD1. CDR3 length equals 16 residues. The V gene's germline CDR1 is MDHEN and CDR2 SYDVKM. The V and J ends lost 3 bases and 5 bases, in that order; junction bases with no gene match: 12. The CDR3 region has the DNA TGTGCCAGCAGTTTCAGGGGGCCTCTCCGGTCCGACGAGCAGTACTTC. Translated, it gives CASSFRGPLRSDEQYF.

This rearrangement joins TRBV10-2 to TRBJ1-1; maybe TRBD1 (5 bases). The V and J ends lost 2 bases and 7 bases respectively, with 8 bases between them. Per the germline V gene, CDR1 is WSHSY and CDR2 is SAAADI. The CDR3 covers 12 residues. CDR3 sequence: CASSEGDGEAFF. DNA for the CDR3: TGCGCCAGCAGTGAGGGGGACGGTGAAGCTTTCTTT.

Of note for this clone: The same CDR3 can be traced to other DNA sequences in this sample. The chain couples TRBV29-1 to TRBJ2-3, with D possibly being TRBD2 (6 bases). This CDR3 comprises 13 residues. V was trimmed by 4 bases and J by 3 bases, leaving 11 bases between them. Germline V gene data show CDR1 as SQVTM and CDR2 as ANQGSEA. The CDR3 sequence is CSVAGVVTDTQYF. The DNA of the CDR3 is TGCAGCGTTGCGGGAGTGGTGACAGATACGCAGTATTTT.

The chain couples TRBV6-5 to TRBJ2-2, with 13 bases matching TRBD2. The CDR3 is 16 residues long. V shed 2 bases and J 6 bases; nucleotides not matched to a gene: 3. CDR1 MNHEY and CDR2 SVGAGI come from the germline V gene. Here the CDR3 reads CASSYRGLAGAGELFF. DNA of the CDR3: TGTGCCAGCAGTTACCGAGGACTAGCGGGAGCCGGGGAGCTGTTTTTT.

In this sample, this clone turned up once. V is TRBV7-9 and J is TRBJ2-5, with D unresolved. CDR3 length: 13 residues. Trimming cost V 7 bases and J 3 bases, with 12 bases left between them. Per the germline V gene, CDR1 is SEHNR and CDR2 is FQNEAQ (reference sequence). The CDR3, as DNA: TGTGCCAGCACCCTTGGGCATAAAGAGACCCAGTACTTC. It yields the protein CASTLGHKETQYF.

In this sample, this clone turned up once. The rearrangement joins TRBV28 to TRBJ1-5; D possibly corresponds to TRBD1 (5 bases). Germline V gives CDR1 MDHEN, CDR2 SYDVKM. The ends were cut back, 6 bases at V and 2 bases at J, with 14 bases in the middle. The CDR3 runs to 15 residues. The CDR3 DNA follows: TGTGCCAGCAGACCCCTCGGGGCGGGCAATCAGCCCCAGCATTTT. Amino acid sequence: CASRPLGAGNQPQHF. Based on the CDR3 plus reference TRBV28 and TRBJ1-5, the full variable domain is DVKVTQSSRYLVKRTGEKVFLECVQDMDHENMFWYRQDPGLGLRLIYFSYDVKMKEKGDIPEGYSVSREKKERFSLILESASTNQTSMYLCASRPLGAGNQPQHFGDGTRLSIL.